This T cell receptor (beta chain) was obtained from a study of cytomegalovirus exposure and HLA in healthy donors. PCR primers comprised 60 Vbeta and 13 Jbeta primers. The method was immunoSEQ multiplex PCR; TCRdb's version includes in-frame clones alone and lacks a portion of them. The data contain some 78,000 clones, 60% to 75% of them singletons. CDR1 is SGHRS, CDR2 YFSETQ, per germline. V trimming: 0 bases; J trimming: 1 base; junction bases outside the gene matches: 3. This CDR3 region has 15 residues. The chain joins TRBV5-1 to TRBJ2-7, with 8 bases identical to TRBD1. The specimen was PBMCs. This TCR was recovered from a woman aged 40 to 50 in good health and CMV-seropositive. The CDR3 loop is CASSLGDRGSYEQYF. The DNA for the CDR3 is TGCGCCAGCAGCTTGGGTGACAGGGGATCCTACGAGCAGTACTTC.